One T cell receptor (beta chain) is described in this entry. The specificity of this receptor is unknown. Base qualities were left out, and no much larger clone turns up one base away. This specimen comes from a study of blood T cell repertoires in COVID-19 (TCRdb year 2020). Some background on the complete study: The collaborator samples originated in the United States, Italy and Spain and spanned the acute and convalescent phases of COVID-19. The prospective study material was composed of cDNA or gDNA derived from T cells, B-cell-depleted T cells, or PBMCs. Subjects who had been exposed to COVID-19, were actively infected with it, or had recovered from it provided the deeply sampled blood TCRbeta repertoires that made up the dataset. The repertoires were made available in a free public database intended to serve as a resource for research on the immune response to SARS-CoV-2. The samples were drawn from two sources: the first 160 participants of the ongoing ImmuneRACE study, and fewer than 1,500 subjects contributed by 6 global collaborators. Sample metadata almost always included a de-identified subject ID, COVID-19 status, age in years and sex. HLA class I and class II types, where available, came from metadata supplied by the sample provider rather than from assay-based typing. The study at large found these results: The quantity of clinical and demographic metadata differed by source and by participant and was supplied without curation.

The CDR3 spans 13 residues, from the cysteine through the phenylalanine. This entry keeps only the CDR3 DNA: 39 bases, framed from base 1. V has 4 bases trimmed and J has 7 bases trimmed; junction bases matching no gene number 2. CDR1 KGHSH and CDR2 LQKENI were looked up in the germline V gene. The immunoSEQ Assay, a bias-controlled multiplex PCR, was used to amplify TCRbeta CDR3 regions from genomic DNA. As for how the authors treated the data: The number of nucleated cells in each sample was estimated from the amplification of reference gene primers within the assay. To quantify the absolute abundance of each unique TCRbeta CDR3 rearrangement, sequence reads were collapsed and filtered. For each sample, productive Simpson clonality was calculated as the square root of Simpson's diversity index across productive rearrangements. TCRdb mirrors the immuneACCESS table, restricted to in-frame sequences. Some clones are absent from its copies; in checked studies, under half trace to an unresolved V gene, and the reason for the others is unknown. V and J calls plus clone size are reproduced from that table; the DNA served to infer D and trimming. This sample comprises over 150,000 clones, approximately 84% of them detected only once. More than 6.5% of the sample lies in the top ten.

Enrolling through a virtual design, the prospective study's participants ranged in age from about 18 to 89 years and lived across some 22 United States geographic areas. In the prospective study, participants were assigned to cohorts based on the clinical history participants reported in a screening survey and a study questionnaire. For ImmuneRACE Cohort 3, a participant was defined as recovered based on two consecutive negative NP/OP PCR tests, clearance by a healthcare professional, or resolution of symptoms. In the prospective study, mobile phlebotomists collected whole blood, serum and a nasopharyngeal or oropharyngeal swab from each participant. Prospective study participants could optionally give additional blood draws and questionnaires over an approximately two-month period. Blood samples from the prospective study were shipped frozen or at room temperature prior to DNA extraction.

The V and J segments used are TRBV18 and TRBJ1-4; TRBD1 aligns with 8 central bases. The sequenced sample consisted of PBMCs or T cells enriched from blood (not recorded which). The receptor was isolated from a woman aged 50 to 60 who had recovered from COVID-19. CDR3 region: CASSQTGVEKLFF. The DNA sequence is TGTGCCAGCTCACAGACAGGGGTTGAAAAACTGTTTTTT. Joined to the reference TRBV18 and TRBJ1-4 proteins, this CDR3 gives the full variable domain: NAGVMQNPRHLVRRRGQEARLRCSPMKGHSHVYWYRQLPEEGLKFMVYLQKENIIDESGMPKERFSAEFPKEGPSILRIQQVVRGDSAAYFCASSQTGVEKLFFGSGTQLSVL.